These T cell receptor beta chains were read from a single sample in a study of long-term antiretroviral therapy in people with HIV. The data were produced by immunoSEQ multiplex PCR, yet TCRdb's version contains in-frame clones alone and is incomplete. This sample yields 34,000 or so clones, of which roughly 81% are seen a single time; 4.8% belongs to the top ten. The sample here was unsorted PBMCs, taken 2.7 to 2.9 years before starting antiretroviral therapy. These receptors were collected from a woman in her twenties or thirties with HIV. Both conserved end residues are part of each CDR3. D genes are given only for firm matches. The size of a clone is reported for some rows only, either as once, few or many, or as a class for expanded clones.

d_call	v_call	j_call	clone_size	cdr3_nt	cdr3_aa
-	TRBV10-3	TRBJ1-2	-	TGTGCCATCAGTGACTCAAATGGGGCTGATGGCTACACCTTC	CAISDSNGADGYTF
-	TRBV2	TRBJ1-1	few	TGTGCCAGCAGCCAACAGGGTCAGGGGACTGAAGCTTTCTTT	CASSQQGQGTEAFF
-	TRBV5-1	TRBJ2-3	few	TGCGCCAGCAGCTTGTTTCAGGGATACACAGATACGCAGTATTTT	CASSLFQGYTDTQYF
-	TRBV2	TRBJ2-2	-	TGTGCCAGCAGCATCCGACAGGCGATAACAGCCGGGGAGCTGTTTTTT	CASSIRQAITAGELFF
-	TRBV18	TRBJ2-5	-	TGTGCCAGCTCACCACCGGACAGCGATCAAGAGACCCAGTACTTC	CASSPPDSDQETQYF
-	TRBV11-2	TRBJ1-1	-	TGTGCCAGCAGCTTAGATCAGATGGGATCGGGGATGCCTGAAGCTTTCTTT	CASSLDQMGSGMPEAFF
TRBD1	TRBV29-1	TRBJ2-1	-	TGCAGCGTTGAAATTTGGGACAGGGGGCTCGATGAGCAGTTCTTC	CSVEIWDRGLDEQFF
-	TRBV5-6	TRBJ2-3	-	TGTGCCAGCAGCTTGGGTCCTGAGGGAGGTACAGATACGCAGTATTTT	CASSLGPEGGTDTQYF
-	TRBV11-2	TRBJ2-1	once	TGTGCCAGCAGCTTCACTGGGTTCAATGAGCAGTTCTTC	CASSFTGFNEQFF
-	TRBV28	TRBJ1-6	few	TGTGCCAGCAGTACCACAGGGCTTTCACCCCTCCACTTT	CASSTTGLSPLHF
-	TRBV7-3	TRBJ1-2	once	TGTGCCAGCAGCTTAACTCGGACACCGGGAGGCTACACCTTC	CASSLTRTPGGYTF
-	TRBV10-3	TRBJ2-3	-	TGTGCCATCAGTGCCCACGTCGGAGATACGCAGTATTTT	CAISAHVGDTQYF
TRBD1	TRBV6-5	TRBJ1-3	few	TGTGCCACCCTTGCAGGGGGGGCTGGAAACACCATATATTTT	CATLAGGAGNTIYF
-	TRBV6-1	TRBJ1-5	-	TGTGCCAGCAGTGAAGCGAGGACCCTATGGGCCAATCAGCCCCAGCATTTT	CASSEARTLWANQPQHF
TRBD2	TRBV11-2	TRBJ2-3	-	TGTGCCAGCAGCTTCGGACTAGCTTTCACAGATACGCAGTATTTT	CASSFGLAFTDTQYF
-	TRBV20-1	TRBJ1-2	-	TGCAGTGCTAGGGCAGCCTATGGCTACACCTTC	CSARAAYGYTF
-	TRBV6-6	TRBJ1-5	few	TGTGCCAGCCAGGGGACTCAAAGCAATCAGCCCCAGCATTTT	CASQGTQSNQPQHF
TRBD1	TRBV5-6	TRBJ1-1	-	TGTGCCAGCAGCCTCTTACAGGGGACTGAAGCTTTCTTT	CASSLLQGTEAFF
-	TRBV14	TRBJ2-7	-	TGTGCCAGCAGCCAGGGACCCTGGGTGGACGAGCAGTACTTC	CASSQGPWVDEQYF
-	TRBV28	TRBJ1-5	once	TGTGCCAGCAGTTCAACGACGGGACGCAATCAGCCCCAGCATTTT	CASSSTTGRNQPQHF
-	TRBV10-3	TRBJ2-3	-	TGTGCCATCAGTGTCGAAGGAACAAGGGGAGATACGCAGTATTTT	CAISVEGTRGDTQYF
-	TRBV27	TRBJ1-1	-	TGTGCCAGCAGTTTAGGAGGGGCGAACACTGAAGCTTTCTTT	CASSLGGANTEAFF
TRBD2	TRBV5-1	TRBJ2-2	-	TGCGCCAGCAGCTTGCCCGGGACTAGCGGGGGGGAGAACACCGGGGAGCTGTTTTTT	CASSLPGTSGGENTGELFF
-	TRBV6-5	TRBJ2-1	-	TGTGCCACTACCGGGACCCAAATCAATGAGCAGTTCTTC	CATTGTQINEQFF
-	TRBV10-3	TRBJ1-4	-	TGTGCCATCAGTGAAATGGCCTCTAATGAAAAACTGTTTTTT	CAISEMASNEKLFF
-	TRBV5-1	TRBJ2-3	-	TGCGCCAGCAGCCCCGGGGGACGACTTACAGATACGCAGTATTTT	CASSPGGRLTDTQYF
TRBD1	TRBV19	TRBJ2-4	-	TGTGCCAGTAGTATCCCGGGACAGGCTCAGTACTTC	CASSIPGQAQYF
-	TRBV30	TRBJ1-5	-	TGTGCCTGGACCACCAAGGGAGGGGGGCAGGAGCAGCCCCAGCATTTT	CAWTTKGGGQEQPQHF
TRBD1	TRBV4-1	TRBJ1-1	-	TGCGCCAGCAGCCAAGTTGTAGGTACAGGGGTTGAAGCTTTCTTT	CASSQVVGTGVEAFF
TRBD2	TRBV10-1	TRBJ2-5	few	TGCGCCAGCAGTGGTAGCGGGGGTCCGGGGACCCAGTACTTC	CASSGSGGPGTQYF
-	TRBV19	TRBJ1-1	-	TGTGCCAGTAGTATTAGAGGAGGCACTGAAGCTTTCTTT	CASSIRGGTEAFF
TRBD1	TRBV7-9	TRBJ1-1	-	TGTGCCAGCAATAAAGACAGGGTGAACACTGAAGCTTTCTTT	CASNKDRVNTEAFF
-	TRBV29-1	TRBJ1-2	-	TGCAGCGTTGAGACGCCCCGGAACTATGGCTACACCTTC	CSVETPRNYGYTF
TRBD1	TRBV4-1	TRBJ1-4	-	TGCGCCAGCAGCCTGACTGTAACGGACAGGGCCGATAATGAAAAACTGTTTTTT	CASSLTVTDRADNEKLFF
TRBD1	TRBV6-1	TRBJ2-2	-	TGTGCCAGCAGTGAAGGGACAGGGGACACCGGGGAGCTGTTTTTT	CASSEGTGDTGELFF
-	TRBV11-2	TRBJ1-1	once	TGTGCCAGCAGCTTAGAGAGAACGGCGAACACTGAAGCTTTCTTT	CASSLERTANTEAFF
TRBD2	TRBV9	TRBJ2-1	-	TGTGCCAGCAGCGTAGATTCGACTAGCGGGTTGTACAATGAGCAGTTCTTC	CASSVDSTSGLYNEQFF
-	TRBV14	TRBJ2-6	-	TGTGCCAGCAGCCCGGGCGGGGCCAACGTCCTGACTTTC	CASSPGGANVLTF
TRBD1	TRBV7-6	TRBJ1-1	-	TGTGCCAGCAGCTCCGGGACAGGGGGAGGGTACGATGAAGCTTTCTTT	CASSSGTGGGYDEAFF
-	TRBV7-6	TRBJ1-1	-	TGTGCCAGCAGCTTAGGACAGAACACTGAAGCTTTCTTT	CASSLGQNTEAFF
TRBD2	TRBV5-5	TRBJ2-1	-	TGTGCCAGCAGCTTGGAGCGGGGGGGCGATGAGCAGTTCTTC	CASSLERGGDEQFF
TRBD1	TRBV2	TRBJ2-4	-	TGTGCCAGCAGCCCGGACAGGCTCTTAGCCAAAAACATTCAGTACTTC	CASSPDRLLAKNIQYF
-	TRBV6-1	TRBJ2-3	-	TGTGCCAGCACCCTGGGGGGACCTCCAGATACGCAGTATTTT	CASTLGGPPDTQYF
-	TRBV6-1	TRBJ1-4	-	TGTGCCAGCAGTCTAGGCGGGGGAAATGAAAAACTGTTTTTT	CASSLGGGNEKLFF
-	TRBV5-1	TRBJ2-1	-	TGCGCCAGCAGCTTGTCGAGCTCCTACAATGAGCAGTTCTTC	CASSLSSSYNEQFF
TRBD2	TRBV11-1	TRBJ2-1	once	TGTGCCAGCAGCCCCGCGGGGCTAGCGGGATTCTACAATGAGCAGTTCTTC	CASSPAGLAGFYNEQFF
TRBD1	TRBV6-5	TRBJ2-2	-	TGTGCCAGCAGTTACAAGGACAGGGCGAACACCGGGGAGCTGTTTTTT	CASSYKDRANTGELFF
TRBD1	TRBV11-1	TRBJ1-1	-	TGTGCCAGCAGCGATCAAGACAGGGGACACGAAGCTTTCTTT	CASSDQDRGHEAFF
TRBD1	TRBV5-1	TRBJ1-1	-	TGCGCCAGCGGAGACAGGGAGAACACTGAAGCTTTCTTT	CASGDRENTEAFF
TRBD2	TRBV5-1	TRBJ2-3	-	TGCGCCAGCAGCTTGGGTAGCGGGGGGAGACCAGATACGCAGTATTTT	CASSLGSGGRPDTQYF
TRBD1	TRBV28	TRBJ1-6	-	TGTGCCAGCAAGCCGACAGGGAACTATAATTCACCCCTCCACTTT	CASKPTGNYNSPLHF
-	TRBV9	TRBJ1-1	-	TGTGCCAGCAGCGGGGCAGGAACAGAAGCTTTCTTT	CASSGAGTEAFF
TRBD1	TRBV6-5	TRBJ1-1	-	TGTGCCAGCAAAGACAGGGTCGGGAACACTGAAGCTTTCTTT	CASKDRVGNTEAFF
-	TRBV6-4	TRBJ1-2	-	TGTGCCAGCAGTGCAAGCGATCCCACCCCGATCAAAGTCTATGGCTACACCTTC	CASSASDPTPIKVYGYTF
-	TRBV19	TRBJ1-6	-	TGTGCCAGTAGTATTGCAGGGACCTACGATTCACCCCTCCACTTT	CASSIAGTYDSPLHF
-	TRBV13	TRBJ1-1	-	TGTGCCAGCAGCTTAGGCGCGAAAAGTGGCACTGAAGCTTTCTTT	CASSLGAKSGTEAFF
-	TRBV6-1	TRBJ2-2	-	TGTGCCAGCAGTGGACAGGCGAACACCGGGGAGCTGTTTTTT	CASSGQANTGELFF
TRBD1	TRBV9	TRBJ2-3	-	TGTGCCAGCAACCAAGGACAGGCCCGGGATACGCAGTATTTT	CASNQGQARDTQYF
-	TRBV7-9	TRBJ2-2	-	TGTGCCAGCAGCTTAGGTACAGCCAGGAACACCGGGGAGCTGTTTTTT	CASSLGTARNTGELFF